This TCR beta chain was retrieved from a study of blood T cell repertoires in COVID-19. Across the study: From T cells, B-cell-depleted T cells, or PBMCs came the material, which was cDNA or gDNA.

The CDR3 is 15 amino acids. In germline, CDR1 is MNHEY, CDR2 SVGAGI. V lost 2 bases, J lost 3 bases, and 5 bases stayed unmatched. Sequenced by immunoSEQ multiplex PCR; TCRdb stores in-frame clones only, minus some. The data hold approximately 180,000 clones, with roughly nine tenths observed a single time. Participants came from around 25 US areas, aged roughly 18 to 89 years. The sample comprised PBMCs or T cells enriched from blood (not recorded which). The clonotype was recovered from a woman in her thirties or forties with acute COVID-19. V is TRBV6-5 and J is TRBJ1-2; 8 bases agree with TRBD1. The DNA for the CDR3 is TGTGCCAGCAGTTACGCGACAGGGGCGGACTATGGCTACACCTTC. Its translation is CASSYATGADYGYTF.